This TCR beta chain is from a study of Tregs in tolerant kidney transplant recipients. About the study: Recipient cells were told from donor cells by antibody staining.

Generated by immunoSEQ multiplex PCR, the TCRdb table keeps only in-frame clones and is missing some. The sample has approximately 30,000 clones; approximately 80% are singletons. CDR3 length: 16 residues. With V trimmed by 4 bases and J by 0 bases, 4 bases remained unmatched. The germline V gene has CDR1 SSHAT and CDR2 FNYEAQ (reference sequence). To note about this clone: Its antigen is undetermined. The CDR3 does not end in the conserved phenylalanine or tryptophan, so this is likely a read error.

Sequencing input: Tregs from blood cultured with allogeneic cells. The V call is TRBV7-7, the J call TRBJ2-2; 8 bases map to TRBD2. This TCR was sampled from a human donor in good health. The CDR3 bases are TGTGCCAGCAGCTACCAACTAGCGGCGAACACCGGGGAGCTGTTTCTT. Amino acid sequence: CASSYQLAANTGELFL.